This record looks at one T cell receptor beta chain sequence and its context. This CDR3 comprises 12 residues. Per germline, CDR1 ENHRY and CDR2 SYGVKD. With 6 bases removed from V and 2 bases from J, the gap between germline ends came to 7 bases. The data were obtained in a study of shared clonotypes between healthy human individuals. As originally analysed: Filtering of immunoSEQ junctional sequences could not match full-length read filtering. TCRdb keeps only in-frame clones here, not all; method: immunoSEQ multiplex PCR. That table gives V, J and clone size, and the DNA gave D and trimming. The profile shows some 470,000 clones, approximately 80% of them singletons. Unsorted samples drew genomic DNA from some 82 million PBMCs.

The chain employs TRBV10-3 and TRBJ1-1; weak D call: TRBD1 (6 bases). The sequence derives from a woman aged 40-49 years in good health. Some clones in this sample may be carry-over from other donors' samples. Sequenced: PBMCs. CDR3 sequence reads: CAIRGGNTEAFF. As DNA, the CDR3 is TGTGCCATCAGAGGGGGAAACACTGAAGCTTTCTTT.